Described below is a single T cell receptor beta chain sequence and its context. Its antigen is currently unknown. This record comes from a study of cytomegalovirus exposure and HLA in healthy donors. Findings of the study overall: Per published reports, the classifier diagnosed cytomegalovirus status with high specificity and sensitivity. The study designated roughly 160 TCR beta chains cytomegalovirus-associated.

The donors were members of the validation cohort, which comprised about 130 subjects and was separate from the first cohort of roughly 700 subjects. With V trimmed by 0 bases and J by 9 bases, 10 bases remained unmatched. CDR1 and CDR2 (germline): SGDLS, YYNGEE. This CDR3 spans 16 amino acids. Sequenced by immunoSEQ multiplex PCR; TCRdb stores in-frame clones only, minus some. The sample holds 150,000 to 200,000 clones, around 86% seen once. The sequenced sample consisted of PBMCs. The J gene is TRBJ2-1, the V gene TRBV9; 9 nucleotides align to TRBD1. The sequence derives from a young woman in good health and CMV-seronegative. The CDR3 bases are TGTGCCAGCAGCGTAGGGCCACAGGGGGCTGGGAGTGAGCAGTTCTTC. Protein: CASSVGPQGAGSEQFF.